These 4 T cell receptor beta chains came from one sample sequenced in a study of OX40 agonist ivuxolimab in advanced cancers. The assay was immunoSEQ multiplex PCR, and TCRdb's table has in-frame clones only and misses some. The data show tens of thousands of clones, with roughly 80% seen just once and under 2% held by the top ten. This material consisted of CD4+ or CD8+ T cells sorted from blood, taken in a trial of the OX40 agonist ivuxolimab. These receptors all stem from an adult with an advanced solid tumor such as melanoma, head and neck, liver or kidney cancer.

The V and J genes are TRBV30 and TRBJ2-3; 9 nucleotides agree with TRBD1. In germline, CDR1 is GTSNPN, CDR2 SVGIG (reference sequence). This CDR3 has 14 amino acids. V dropped 6 bases and J dropped 0; count of bases not matched to a gene: 4. The CDR3 region has the DNA TGTGCCTGTACCGGGACAGGGAGCACAGATACGCAGTATTTT. Its translation: CACTGTGSTDTQYF.

The rearrangement links TRBV5-1 to TRBJ2-6; a possible D gene is TRBD2 (6 bases). V lost 4 bases to trimming and J lost 2 bases, with 10 bases between them. This CDR3 contains 15 residues. The V gene's germline CDR1 is SGHRS and CDR2 YFSETQ. CDR3 DNA: TGCGCCAGCAGCCGTGCGGGAACTGGGGCCAACGTCCTGACTTTC. As protein: CASSRAGTGANVLTF.

This chain links TRBV2 with TRBJ2-1; 12 bases are a match to TRBD2. Germline assignment: CDR1 SNHLY and CDR2 FYNNEI. This CDR3 comprises 15 residues. V shed 9 bases, J shed 7 bases, and the junction held 10 bases outside the gene matches. The CDR3 is CASRIGLAGPNEQFF. CDR3 in DNA: TGTGCCAGTCGAATTGGACTAGCGGGACCAAATGAGCAGTTCTTC.

This clone was detected a few times. The rearrangement uses TRBV5-1 and TRBJ2-3; 8 bases align to TRBD2. Germline CDR1 SGHRS, CDR2 YFSETQ. V lost 4 bases, J lost 6 bases, and 13 bases stayed unmatched. There are 16 residues in the CDR3. CDR3 residues: CASSTLVAGGLDTQYF. CDR3 DNA sequence: TGCGCCAGCAGCACCCTCGTGGCGGGGGGATTGGATACGCAGTATTTT.